This T cell receptor (beta chain) was identified in a study of cytomegalovirus exposure and HLA in healthy donors. About the research overall: Previous work identified 120 million or so unique TCR beta sequences from around 180 million T cells. Study-level points and caveats: A prior analysis recorded that most TCR beta V segments were productive about 90% or about 30% of the time.

Primers included in the PCR were 60 Vbeta and 13 Jbeta primers. Some clones are missing from TCRdb's copy, which holds only in-frame ones; the method was immunoSEQ multiplex PCR. This sample has about 160,000 clones, with more than 70% found just once. Between the trimmed V and J ends, which lost 3 bases and 1 base, there was a span of 7 bases. Looked up from germline, CDR1 is SGHRS and CDR2 is YFSETQ. The CDR3 runs to 13 residues. Turning to this clone: Its antigen is undetermined.

The material sequenced was PBMCs. The chain joins TRBV5-1 to TRBJ1-1; no reliable D call. This clonotype originated in a male donor in good health and CMV-seronegative. In nucleotides, the CDR3 is TGCGCCAGCAGCTCTGGGCAGAACACTGAAGCTTTCTTT. This encodes CASSSGQNTEAFF. Full variable domain (remainder filled in from reference TRBV5-1 and TRBJ1-1): KAGVTQTPRYLIKTRGQQVTLSCSPISGHRSVSWYQQTPGQGLQFLFEYFSETQRNKGNFPGRFSGRQFSNSRSEMNVSTLELGDSALYLCASSSGQNTEAFFGQGTRLTVV.